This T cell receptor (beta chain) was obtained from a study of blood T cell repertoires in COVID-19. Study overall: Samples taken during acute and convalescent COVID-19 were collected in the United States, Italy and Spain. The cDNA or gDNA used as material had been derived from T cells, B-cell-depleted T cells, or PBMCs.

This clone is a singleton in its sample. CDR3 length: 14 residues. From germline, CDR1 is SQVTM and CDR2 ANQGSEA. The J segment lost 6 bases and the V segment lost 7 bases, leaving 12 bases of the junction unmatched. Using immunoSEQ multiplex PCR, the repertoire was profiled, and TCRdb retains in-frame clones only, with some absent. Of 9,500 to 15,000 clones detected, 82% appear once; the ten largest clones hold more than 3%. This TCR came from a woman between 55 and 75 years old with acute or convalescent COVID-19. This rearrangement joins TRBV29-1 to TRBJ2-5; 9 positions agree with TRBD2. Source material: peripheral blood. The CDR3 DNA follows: TGCAGCGCCAGCCAGTTAGCGGGGGTAAAGACCCAGTACTTC. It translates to CSASQLAGVKTQYF.